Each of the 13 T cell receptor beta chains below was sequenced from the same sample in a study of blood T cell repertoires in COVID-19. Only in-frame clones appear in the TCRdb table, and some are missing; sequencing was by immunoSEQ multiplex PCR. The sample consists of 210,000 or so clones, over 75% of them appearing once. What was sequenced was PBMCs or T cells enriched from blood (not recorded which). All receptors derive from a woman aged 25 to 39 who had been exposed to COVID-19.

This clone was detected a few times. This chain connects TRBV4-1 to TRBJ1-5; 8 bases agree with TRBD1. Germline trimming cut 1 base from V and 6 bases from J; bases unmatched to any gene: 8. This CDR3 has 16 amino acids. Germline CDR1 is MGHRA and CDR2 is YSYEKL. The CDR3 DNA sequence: TGCGCCAGCAGCCAAGTGGACGACAGGGGAGGTCAGCCCCAGCATTTT. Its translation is CASSQVDDRGGQPQHF.

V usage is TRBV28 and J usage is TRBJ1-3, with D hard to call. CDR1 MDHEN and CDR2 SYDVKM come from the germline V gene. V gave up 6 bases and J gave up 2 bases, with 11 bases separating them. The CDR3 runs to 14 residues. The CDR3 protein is CASRPPGPGNTIYF. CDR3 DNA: TGTGCCAGCAGACCCCCGGGTCCTGGAAACACCATATATTTT.

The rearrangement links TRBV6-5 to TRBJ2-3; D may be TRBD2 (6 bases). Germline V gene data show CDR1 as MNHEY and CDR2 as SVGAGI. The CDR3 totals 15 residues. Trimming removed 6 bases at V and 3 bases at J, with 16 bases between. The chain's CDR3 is CASSQTSRWTDTQYF. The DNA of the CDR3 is TGTGCCAGCAGCCAGACTAGTCGATGGACAGATACGCAGTATTTT.

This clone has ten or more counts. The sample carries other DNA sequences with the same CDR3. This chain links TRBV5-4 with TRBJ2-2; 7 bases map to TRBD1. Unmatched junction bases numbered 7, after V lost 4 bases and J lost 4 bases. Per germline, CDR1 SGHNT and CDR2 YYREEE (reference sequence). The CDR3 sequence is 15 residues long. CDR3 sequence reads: CASSLRQGATGELFF. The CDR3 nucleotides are TGTGCCAGCAGCCTGCGACAGGGAGCCACCGGGGAGCTGTTTTTT. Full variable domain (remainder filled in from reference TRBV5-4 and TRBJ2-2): ETGVTQSPTHLIKTRGQQVTLRCSSQSGHNTVSWYQQALGQGPQFIFQYYREEENGRGNFPPRFSGLQFPNYSSELNVNALELDDSALYLCASSLRQGATGELFFGEGSRLTVL.

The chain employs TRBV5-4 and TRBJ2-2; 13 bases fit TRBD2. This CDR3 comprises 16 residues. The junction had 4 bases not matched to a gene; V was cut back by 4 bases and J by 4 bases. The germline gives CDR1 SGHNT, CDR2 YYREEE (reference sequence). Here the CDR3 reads CASSPGLAGVTGELFF. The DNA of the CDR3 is TGTGCCAGCAGCCCCGGACTAGCGGGAGTCACCGGGGAGCTGTTTTTT.

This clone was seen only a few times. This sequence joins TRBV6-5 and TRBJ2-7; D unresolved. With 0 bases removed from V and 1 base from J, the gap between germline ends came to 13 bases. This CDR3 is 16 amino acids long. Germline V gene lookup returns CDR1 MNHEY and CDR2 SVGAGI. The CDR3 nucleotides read TGTGCCAGCAGTTACTCGTACGCGGCTTCTTCCTACGAGCAGTACTTC. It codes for CASSYSYAASSYEQYF.

In DNA form, the CDR3 reads TGTGCCAGCTCACCGAAACAGGGGGCGTCTGGCTACACCTTC. Translation: CASSPKQGASGYTF. The gene calls are TRBV18 and TRBJ1-2; TRBD1 aligns across 9 bases. Losses at the gene ends were 3 bases for V and 7 bases for J; bases not matched to a gene: 6. From germline, CDR1 is KGHSH and CDR2 LQKENI. The CDR3 loop spans 14 amino acids.

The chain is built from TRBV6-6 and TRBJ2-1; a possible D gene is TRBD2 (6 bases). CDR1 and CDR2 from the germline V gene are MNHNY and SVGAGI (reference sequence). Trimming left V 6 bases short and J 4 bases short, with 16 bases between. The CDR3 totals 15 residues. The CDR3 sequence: CASRGMGGGYNEQFF. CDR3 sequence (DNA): TGTGCCAGCAGGGGGATGGGAGGAGGGTACAATGAGCAGTTCTTC.

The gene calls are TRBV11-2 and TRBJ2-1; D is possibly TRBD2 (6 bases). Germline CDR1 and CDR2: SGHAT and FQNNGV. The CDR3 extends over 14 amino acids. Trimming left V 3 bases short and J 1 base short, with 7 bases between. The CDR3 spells CASSFGLSYNEQFF. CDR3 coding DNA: TGTGCCAGCAGCTTTGGACTATCCTACAATGAGCAGTTCTTC.

DNA of the CDR3: TGTGCCAGCTCGGACTCGAGCTCCTACAATGAGCAGTTCTTC. This codes for CASSDSSSYNEQFF. The chain combines TRBV18 with TRBJ2-1, with D tentatively TRBD2 (5 bases). The germline gives CDR1 KGHSH, CDR2 LQKENI. This CDR3 has 14 residues. V lost 6 bases and J 0 bases, leaving 9 bases between the germline ends. The entire variable domain, with the rest obtained from reference TRBV18 and TRBJ2-1, is as follows: NAGVMQNPRHLVRRRGQEARLRCSPMKGHSHVYWYRQLPEEGLKFMVYLQKENIIDESGMPKERFSAEFPKEGPSILRIQQVVRGDSAAYFCASSDSSSYNEQFFGPGTRLTVL.

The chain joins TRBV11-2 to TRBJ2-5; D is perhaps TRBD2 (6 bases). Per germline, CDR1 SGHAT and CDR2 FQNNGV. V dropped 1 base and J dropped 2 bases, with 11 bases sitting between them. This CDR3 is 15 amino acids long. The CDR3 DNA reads TGTGCCAGCAGCTTAGGGGGTAGCGGTCAAGAGACCCAGTACTTC. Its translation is CASSLGGSGQETQYF. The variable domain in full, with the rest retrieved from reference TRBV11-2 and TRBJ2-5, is EAGVAQSPRYKIIEKRQSVAFWCNPISGHATLYWYQQILGQGPKLLIQFQNNGVVDDSQLPKDRFSAERLKGVDSTLKIQPAKLEDSAVYLCASSLGGSGQETQYFGPGTRLLVL.

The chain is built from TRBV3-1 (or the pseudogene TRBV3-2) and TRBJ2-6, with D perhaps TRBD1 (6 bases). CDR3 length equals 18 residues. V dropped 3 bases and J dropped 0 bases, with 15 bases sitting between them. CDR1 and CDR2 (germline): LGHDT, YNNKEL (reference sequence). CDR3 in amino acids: CASSQKGQFFSGANVLTF. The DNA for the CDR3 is TGTGCCAGCAGCCAGAAAGGACAGTTTTTCTCTGGGGCCAACGTCCTGACTTTC.

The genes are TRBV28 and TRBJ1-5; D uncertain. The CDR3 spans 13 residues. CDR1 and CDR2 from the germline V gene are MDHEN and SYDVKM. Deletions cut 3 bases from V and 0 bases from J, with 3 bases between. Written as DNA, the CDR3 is TGTGCCAGCAGTTTGTATAGCAATCAGCCCCAGCATTTT. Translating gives CASSLYSNQPQHF.